This TCR beta chain is drawn from a study of OX40 agonist ivuxolimab in advanced cancers. This clone is a singleton in its sample. Repertoires were generated with immunoSEQ multiplex PCR, while TCRdb's copy carries only in-frame clones and drops some. The sample has tens of thousands of clones, approximately 87% seen once. The length of the CDR3 is 16 residues. V lost 4 bases and J 5 bases, leaving 17 bases between the germline ends. CDR1 and CDR2 from the germline V gene are LNHDA and SQIVND (reference sequence). The chain joins TRBV19 to TRBJ2-2, with TRBD1 as a possible D gene (6 bases). The sequencing used CD4+ or CD8+ T cells sorted from blood, collected in a trial of the OX40 agonist ivuxolimab. This clonotype was sampled from an adult with an advanced solid tumor such as melanoma, head and neck, liver or kidney cancer. The CDR3 here is CASSRQVPPLTGELFF. In nucleotides, the CDR3 is TGTGCCAGTAGTAGACAGGTACCACCCCTTACCGGGGAGCTGTTTTTT.